This TCR beta chain was obtained from a study of cytomegalovirus exposure and HLA in healthy donors. Only in-frame clones appear in the TCRdb table, and some are missing; sequencing was by immunoSEQ multiplex PCR. The table has approximately 99,000 clones, approximately 95% seen once; the top ten hold 0.67%. These donors were members of the approximately 110-subject validation cohort, a group separate from the approximately 700-subject first cohort. CDR3 length: 13 amino acids. Germline V gene data show CDR1 as MGHRA and CDR2 as YSYEKL. Trimming left V 6 bases short and J 5 bases short, with 14 bases between.

The V and J genes are TRBV4-1 and TRBJ2-7; D is undetermined. Material for sequencing was PBMCs. The sequence was collected from a woman aged 18-30 years in good health and CMV-seronegative. The CDR3 coding sequence is TGCGCCAGCAGTCCCACCTTTGGAGACGAGCAGTACTTC. Its protein is CASSPTFGDEQYF.